The next 28 T cell receptor beta chains were all read from a single sample in a study of technical replicates of blood from a handful of donors. Repertoires were generated with immunoSEQ multiplex PCR, while TCRdb's copy carries only in-frame clones and drops some. The sample includes 75,000 to 90,000 clones, over 90% of them seen just once. Material: T cells isolated from PBMCs. These receptors originate from a human donor in good health.

The genes are TRBV4-2 and TRBJ2-7; weak D call: TRBD2 (5 bases). The CDR3 runs 13 residues. Trimming left V 1 base short and J 2 bases short, with 6 bases between. Looked up from germline, CDR1 is LGHNA and CDR2 is YNFKEQ. The CDR3 DNA reads as TGTGCCAGCAGCCAAGCCGGGGCCTACGAGCAGTACTTC. Translated: CASSQAGAYEQYF.

The V gene is TRBV5-1, the J gene TRBJ1-2; TRBD1 aligns across 9 bases. CDR1 SGHRS and CDR2 YFSETQ come from the germline V gene. Germline trimming cut 7 bases from V and 8 bases from J; bases unmatched to any gene: 12. CDR3 length equals 14 residues. The CDR3 loop is CASGYPGQGVGYTF. CDR3 DNA: TGCGCCAGCGGCTACCCGGGACAGGGAGTCGGCTACACCTTC.

V gene TRBV30 combines with J gene TRBJ1-2, with 9 positions matching TRBD1. The CDR3 is 13 residues long. Losses at the gene ends were 5 bases for V and 6 bases for J; bases not matched to a gene: 7. Germline V gene lookup returns CDR1 GTSNPN and CDR2 SVGIG (reference sequence). CDR3 region: CAWGLTGGDGYTF. In nucleotides, the CDR3 is TGTGCCTGGGGGTTGACAGGGGGTGATGGCTACACCTTC.

V and J are TRBV23-1 and TRBJ2-5; TRBD1 agrees at 7 bases. TRBV23-1 is identified as an open reading frame with a role that is uncertain. V shed 3 bases and J 1 base; nucleotides not matched to a gene: 14. The CDR3 extends over 18 amino acids. DNA of the CDR3: TGCGCCAGCAGTCAGCCCGGGGACGACAGGGATCCCCAAGAGACCCAGTACTTC. Amino acids: CASSQPGDDRDPQETQYF.

The V call is TRBV28, the J call TRBJ2-7; a weak D match, TRBD1 (5 bases). CDR1 is MDHEN and CDR2 is SYDVKM in the germline V gene. CDR3 length: 12 residues. V was pared by 4 bases and J by 5 bases, with 9 bases between. CDR3 in amino acids: CASSSRENEQYF. The CDR3 DNA reads TGTGCCAGCAGTTCCAGGGAAAACGAGCAGTACTTC.

This chain uses TRBV7-6 with TRBJ2-5; 7 bases are a match to TRBD2. Germline values: CDR1 SGHVS, CDR2 FNYEAQ. Trimming at V came to 1 base and at J to 3 bases, leaving 2 bases not matched to a gene. The CDR3 totals 14 residues. For the CDR3, the DNA is TGTGCCAGCAGCTTAGTCGGGAGGAAAGAGACCCAGTACTTC. Translated, it gives CASSLVGRKETQYF.

This clone appeared a single time. V and J are TRBV7-3 and TRBJ2-3; 7 positions match TRBD2. Germline V gene lookup returns CDR1 SGHTA and CDR2 FQGTGA. CDR3 length: 14 amino acids. The ends lost 6 bases at V and 0 bases at J; junction bases unmatched: 3. CDR3 loop: CASSISGSTDTQYF. CDR3 in DNA: TGTGCCAGCAGTATTAGCGGGAGCACAGATACGCAGTATTTT.

The rearrangement links TRBV5-4 to TRBJ2-7, with TRBD2 matching over 9 bases. The CDR3 spans 14 residues. V shed 0 bases, J shed 4 bases, and the junction held 2 bases outside the gene matches. Germline V gene lookup returns CDR1 SGHNT and CDR2 YYREEE (reference sequence). This CDR3 is CASSLVAGAYEQYF. CDR3 bases: TGTGCCAGCAGCTTGGTAGCGGGAGCTTACGAGCAGTACTTC.

V and J are TRBV10-2 and TRBJ2-1; TRBD2 matches at 7 bases. The germline V gene has CDR1 WSHSY and CDR2 SAAADI. Trimming cost V 6 bases and J 1 base; bases outside gene matches: 9. This CDR3 contains 16 residues. The CDR3 spells CASRELGEGSYNEQFF. The CDR3 region has the DNA TGCGCCAGCAGAGAGCTGGGGGAGGGGTCCTACAATGAGCAGTTCTTC.

This clone occurred once. The chain uses TRBV6-1 and TRBJ2-1, with 8 bases lining up with TRBD1. V lost 7 bases to trimming and J lost 5 bases; unmatched junction nucleotides: 10. From germline, CDR1 is MNHNS and CDR2 SASEGT. There are 15 residues in the CDR3. The CDR3 DNA follows: TGTGCCAGCAATGGCGGGGACAGGCCTGACAATGAGCAGTTCTTC. This gives the protein CASNGGDRPDNEQFF.

J is TRBJ1-2 and V is TRBV5-1; no clear D gene. CDR3 length: 13 amino acids. The germline CDR1 and CDR2 sequences are SGHRS and YFSETQ. Trimming left V 0 bases short and J 4 bases short, with 7 bases between. The CDR3 is CASSLGNSYGYTF. The CDR3 DNA reads as TGCGCCAGCAGCTTGGGAAACAGCTATGGCTACACCTTC.

This chain connects TRBV25-1 to TRBJ2-1, with D perhaps TRBD2 (6 bases). This CDR3 contains 11 residues. Germline V lookup: CDR1 MGHDK, CDR2 SYGVNS. V lost 6 bases and J 10 bases, leaving 10 bases between the germline ends. Written as DNA, the CDR3 is TGTGCCAGCAGATGGGGGGAAGAGCAGTTCTTC. Amino acid sequence: CASRWGEEQFF.

V gene TRBV6-5 combines with J gene TRBJ2-5; perhaps TRBD2 as D (6 bases). The germline gives CDR1 MNHEY, CDR2 SVGAGI. Trimming stripped 8 bases from V and 5 bases from J, with 15 bases between. The CDR3 totals 13 residues. The CDR3 DNA follows: TGTGCCAGCCGCAGGACTATGGAGGAGACCCAGTACTTC. Protein: CASRRTMEETQYF.

The V and J genes are TRBV5-4 and TRBJ2-7; no clear D. V lost 4 bases and J lost 4, with 12 bases in between. The CDR3 extends over 13 amino acids. Germline CDR1 and CDR2: SGHNT and YYREEE (reference sequence). The CDR3 sequence is CASSRNPSYEQYF. The CDR3 bases are TGTGCCAGCAGCCGAAACCCTAGTTACGAGCAGTACTTC.

Here the CDR3 reads CASSAGTVNEQYF. The CDR3 DNA reads as TGCGCCAGCAGCGCTGGGACAGTCAACGAGCAGTACTTC. The V and J genes are TRBV5-1 and TRBJ2-7, with 7 positions matching TRBD1. V lost 4 bases to trimming and J lost 5 bases; unmatched junction nucleotides: 6. In germline, CDR1 is SGHRS, CDR2 YFSETQ. The CDR3 is 13 amino acids.

The chain employs TRBV18 and TRBJ1-4; D is unresolved. V was pared by 3 bases and J by 5 bases, with 4 bases between. There are 12 residues in the CDR3. Germline CDR1 and CDR2: KGHSH and LQKENI. The CDR3 bases are TGTGCCAGCTCACCTCAAAATGAAAAACTGTTTTTT. It specifies CASSPQNEKLFF.

This rearrangement joins TRBV4-3 to TRBJ1-4; D gene uncertain. Germline V gives CDR1 LGHNA, CDR2 YSLEER. This CDR3 has 16 residues. Trimming left V 0 bases short and J 6 bases short, with 14 bases between. CDR3 nucleotide sequence: TGCGCCAGCAGCCAAGATCGGCCGAGCGGGGATGAAAAACTGTTTTTT. This codes for CASSQDRPSGDEKLFF.

The V call is TRBV6-6, the J call TRBJ2-1, with 10 positions matching TRBD2. CDR1 and CDR2 (germline): MNHNY, SVGAGI (reference sequence). Germline trimming cut 2 bases from V and 8 bases from J; bases unmatched to any gene: 6. The CDR3 is 15 residues long. CDR3 nucleotides: TGTGCCAGCAGTTACGGTCTAGCGGGAGTGGATGAGCAGTTCTTC. It encodes CASSYGLAGVDEQFF.

J is TRBJ1-5 and V is TRBV7-2; 7 bases map to TRBD1. The CDR3 has 16 residues. From germline, CDR1 is SGHTA and CDR2 FQGNSA. J lost 0 bases, V lost 5 bases, and 7 bases had no gene match. The CDR3 sequence is CASSPPGQNSNQPQHF. The CDR3, as DNA: TGTGCCAGCAGCCCCCCGGGACAGAATAGCAATCAGCCCCAGCATTTT.

The CDR3 DNA reads as TGTGCCAGCTATTCCGGGACAGAAAATTTGAACACTGAAGCTTTCTTT. It translates to CASYSGTENLNTEAFF. The chain has TRBV18 and TRBJ1-1; 7 positions match TRBD1. Germline V lookup: CDR1 KGHSH, CDR2 LQKENI. There are 16 residues in the CDR3. V shed 7 bases and J 0 bases; nucleotides not matched to a gene: 11.

The CDR3 bases are TGTGCCAGCAGCCCGGGACAGGGTCTCTTAGACACTGAAGCTTTCTTT. Residues: CASSPGQGLLDTEAFF. This chain joins TRBV11-1 and TRBJ1-1, with TRBD1 matching over 9 bases. CDR1 and CDR2 from the germline V gene are SGHAT and FQDESV (reference sequence). After removal of 5 bases from V and 3 bases from J, the junction contained 10 bases not matched to a gene. This CDR3 contains 16 residues.

V usage is TRBV10-3 and J usage is TRBJ1-1, with D perhaps TRBD1 (6 bases). The CDR3 sequence is 14 residues long. CDR1 is ENHRY, CDR2 SYGVKD, per germline. Trimming removed 2 bases at V and 3 bases at J, with 10 bases between. The CDR3 sequence is CAISEGQKDTEAFF. The CDR3 DNA is TGTGCCATCAGTGAGGGACAGAAAGACACTGAAGCTTTCTTT.

The V call is TRBV10-2, the J call TRBJ1-1; 8 nucleotides align to TRBD1. CDR1 and CDR2 from the germline V gene are WSHSY and SAAADI. V trimming: 7 bases; J trimming: 3 bases; junction bases outside the gene matches: 7. The CDR3 is 14 amino acids. For the CDR3, the DNA is TGCGCCAGCATTAATCAGGGGGCTGACACTGAAGCTTTCTTT. Translating it yields CASINQGADTEAFF.

This clone was observed a single time. The chain combines TRBV9 with TRBJ2-5; possibly TRBD2 for D (5 bases). The CDR3 is 16 amino acids. CDR1 and CDR2 from the germline V gene are SGDLS and YYNGEE. Trimming cost V 0 bases and J 4 bases, with 16 bases left between them. CDR3 coding DNA: TGTGCCAGCAGCGTAGGTTGGACTCTAAGCCGAGAGACCCAGTACTTC. It encodes CASSVGWTLSRETQYF.

This chain connects TRBV2 to TRBJ2-7; 7 nucleotides match TRBD1. V shed 6 bases and J 2 bases; nucleotides not matched to a gene: 7. The CDR3 consists of 14 residues. Germline V CDR1 and CDR2: SNHLY, FYNNEI. The chain's CDR3 is CASSSDRETYEQYF. The CDR3 DNA reads as TGTGCCAGCAGCTCAGACAGGGAAACCTACGAGCAGTACTTC.

This chain links TRBV28 with TRBJ2-7, with 9 bases matching TRBD2. With 5 bases clipped from V and 3 bases from J, the junction kept 8 bases outside the gene matches. This CDR3 is built from 15 residues. Per the germline V gene, CDR1 is MDHEN and CDR2 is SYDVKM. CDR3 in DNA: TGTGCCAGCAGTACTCAAGTAGCGGGGGACTACGAGCAGTACTTC. This gives the protein CASSTQVAGDYEQYF.

V gene TRBV9 combines with J gene TRBJ2-5; tentative D call: TRBD1 (5 bases). Germline CDR1 reads SGDLS; CDR2 reads YYNGEE. V gave up 3 bases and J gave up 2 bases, with 11 bases separating them. The CDR3 is 14 amino acids. The CDR3 spells CASSGATVQETQYF. CDR3 coding DNA: TGTGCCAGCAGCGGGGCGACAGTTCAAGAGACCCAGTACTTC.

The chain is built from TRBV5-1 and TRBJ2-3, with D maybe TRBD2 (6 bases). The germline CDR1 and CDR2 sequences are SGHRS and YFSETQ. The germline V and J ends were trimmed by 7 bases and 0 bases, with 15 bases remaining between them. The CDR3 has 15 amino acids. The CDR3 region is CASSVRDFSTDTQYF. The CDR3 coding sequence is TGCGCCAGCTCGGTCAGGGACTTTAGCACAGATACGCAGTATTTT.